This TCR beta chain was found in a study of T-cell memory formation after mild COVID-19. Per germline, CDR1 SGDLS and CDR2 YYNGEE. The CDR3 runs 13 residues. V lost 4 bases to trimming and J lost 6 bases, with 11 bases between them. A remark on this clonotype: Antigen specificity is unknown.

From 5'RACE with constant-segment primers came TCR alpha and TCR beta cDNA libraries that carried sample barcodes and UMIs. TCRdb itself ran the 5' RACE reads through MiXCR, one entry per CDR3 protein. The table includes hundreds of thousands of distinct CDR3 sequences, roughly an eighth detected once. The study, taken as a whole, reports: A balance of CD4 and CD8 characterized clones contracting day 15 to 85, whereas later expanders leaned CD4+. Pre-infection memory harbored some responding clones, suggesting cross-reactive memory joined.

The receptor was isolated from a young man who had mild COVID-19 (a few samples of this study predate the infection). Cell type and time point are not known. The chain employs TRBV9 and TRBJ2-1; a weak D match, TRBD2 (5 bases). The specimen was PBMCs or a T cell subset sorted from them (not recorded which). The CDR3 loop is CASSSSWGNEQFF. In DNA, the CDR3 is TGTGCCAGCAGCTCTAGCTGGGGCAATGAGCAGTTCTTC.